The 25 T cell receptor beta chains presented below share a single source sample, sequenced in a study of low-dose radiotherapy and immunotherapy resistance in tumors (dated by TCRdb to 2022 to 2024). Sequencing was performed on an Illumina HiSeq 2500. A roughly 22-cycle PCR with Phusion amplified the TCRs, pairing a constant-region primer with the adapter that was attached to the V primers. TCRdb reprocessed the public reads (quality trimming at Q25 with fastp, clone calling with MiXCR) and kept in-frame beta chains. CDR3 protein duplicates are merged, each entry listing the most common genes and DNA. Counted in this sample were approximately 52,000 distinct CDR3 sequences; around a third of them appeared once. The ten largest clones add up to around 8% of the sample. The time point label here, explained by the study, means: after trial treatment. The label giving this sample's treatment or condition can be read as: LDRT plus nivolumab, ipilimumab, low-dose cyclophosphamide and aspirin (RACIN trial).

This specimen was PBMCs, taken after low-dose radiotherapy plus immunotherapy. The source of these receptors is a male donor with rectosigmoid adenocarcinoma.

This clonotype showed up many times. The V call is TRBV4-2, the J call TRBJ2-3, with 9 bases aligning to TRBD2. With 0 bases clipped from V and 6 bases from J, the junction kept 13 bases outside the gene matches. The germline CDR1 and CDR2 sequences are LGHNA and YNFKEQ. This CDR3 is 18 amino acids long. The CDR3 here is CASSQDLASGTLGDTQYF. The CDR3 DNA reads as TGTGCCAGCAGCCAAGATTTGGCTAGCGGGACCCTCGGGGATACGCAGTATTTT.

For this clonotype: A far more abundant clone sits one base away, making this likely a read error. The chain couples TRBV13 to TRBJ2-5; either TRBD1 or TRBD2 may supply D (5 bases each). The CDR3 contains 13 residues. Germline V CDR1 and CDR2: PRHDT, FYEKMQ (reference sequence). The CDR3 loop is CVTSRGAQETQYF. CDR3 DNA: TGTGTCACCAGCAGAGGGGCCCAAGAGACCCAGTACTTC.

Ten or more counts support this clonotype. The V and J genes are TRBV6-2 or TRBV6-3 and TRBJ2-3; unclear D gene. V was shortened by 0 bases and J by 5 bases, with 3 bases between the two germline ends. The germline CDR1 and CDR2 sequences are MNHEY and SVGEGT. The CDR3 runs 12 residues. The CDR3 region has the DNA TGTGCCAGCAGTTACTCTCAAGATACGCAGTATTTT. It encodes CASSYSQDTQYF.

DNA for the CDR3: TGTGCCAGCAGCGGTGCAGGGGGCTTGGAGACCCAGTACTTC. This sequence encodes CASSGAGGLETQYF. The chain has TRBV9 and TRBJ2-5; 8 bases are a match to TRBD1. The CDR3 loop spans 14 amino acids. V shed 3 bases and J 5 bases; nucleotides not matched to a gene: 6. Germline values: CDR1 SGDLS, CDR2 YYNGEE.

The table lists this clonotype with many counts. The chain is built from TRBV6-2 or TRBV6-3 and TRBJ2-1; D is undetermined. The CDR3 length is 13 residues. V was pared by 2 bases and J by 8 bases, with 10 bases between. CDR1 and CDR2 from the germline V gene are MNHEY and SVGEGT. In DNA form, the CDR3 reads TGTGCCAGCAGTTACCCTCTAGTTTATGAGCAGTTCTTC. This gives the protein CASSYPLVYEQFF.

This clonotype came up a few times. The chain's CDR3 is CASSPHSAGYNEQFF. The CDR3, as DNA: TGTGCCAGCAGCCCCCACTCTGCGGGCTACAATGAGCAGTTCTTC. The chain couples TRBV3-1 to TRBJ2-1; tentative D call: TRBD2 (5 bases). Between the trimmed V and J ends, which lost 4 bases and 3 bases, there was a span of 13 bases. CDR1 is LGHDT and CDR2 is YNNKEL in the germline V gene (reference sequence). This CDR3 is 15 amino acids long.

This clonotype came up many times. The gene calls are TRBV28 and TRBJ2-3; TRBD2 agrees at 13 bases. This CDR3 is built from 18 residues. Germline CDR1 and CDR2: MDHEN and SYDVKM. V shed 1 base and J 0 bases; nucleotides not matched to a gene: 4. CDR3: CASSLSATSGGSTDTQYF. DNA for the CDR3: TGTGCCAGCAGTTTATCCGCGACTAGCGGGGGGAGCACAGATACGCAGTATTTT.

Of note for this clonotype: This probably arose from a read error, given a far larger clone one base away. This sequence joins TRBV7-9 and TRBJ1-5; no firm D call. CDR1 is SEHNR, CDR2 FQNEAQ, per germline (reference sequence). There are 14 residues in the CDR3. V shed 5 bases and J shed 1 base, with 9 bases lying between them. CDR3 region: CASSPRLSNQPQHF. In nucleotides, the CDR3 is TGTGCCAGCAGCCCCCGACTGAGCAATCAGCCCCAGCATTTT.

This clonotype came up a few times. The V and J genes are TRBV6-2 or TRBV6-3 and TRBJ2-5, with unresolved D. Germline CDR1 MNHEY, CDR2 SVGEGT. The length of the CDR3 is 13 residues. Trimming took 6 bases from V and 2 from J, leaving 10 bases between them. The CDR3 DNA follows: TGTGCCAGCAGCCGTGTCTTTCAAGAGACCCAGTACTTC. Protein product: CASSRVFQETQYF.

This clonotype was counted many times. V usage is TRBV7-9 and J usage is TRBJ1-6; D gene uncertain. Trimming left V 3 bases short and J 11 bases short, with 17 bases between. CDR1 is SEHNR and CDR2 is FQNEAQ in the germline V gene (reference sequence). The CDR3 covers 15 residues. The CDR3 sequence is CASSFRAGMETPLHF. The CDR3 DNA follows: TGTGCCAGCAGCTTTAGAGCAGGCATGGAGACACCCCTCCACTTT.

The table lists this clonotype with many counts. The rearrangement uses TRBV11-3 and TRBJ2-3, with D tentatively TRBD1 or TRBD2 (5 bases each). This CDR3 has 13 residues. Deletions cut 5 bases from V and 3 bases from J, with 9 bases between. The germline CDR1 and CDR2 sequences are SGHNT and YENEEA. The chain's CDR3 is CASSLGETDTQYF. The CDR3 nucleotides are TGTGCCAGCAGCCTGGGGGAGACAGATACGCAGTATTTT.

This clonotype showed up many times. The genes are TRBV20-1 and TRBJ1-4; D unresolved. Per the germline V gene, CDR1 is DFQATT and CDR2 is SNEGSKA (reference sequence). Trimming shortened V by 3 bases and J by 5 bases, and 10 bases separated the two germline ends. This CDR3 comprises 13 residues. The CDR3 nucleotides read TGCAGTGCTAGGGCCAGCCCCAATGAAAAACTGTTTTTT. This sequence encodes CSARASPNEKLFF.

Comment on this clonotype: A far larger clone is one base from this, pointing to a likely read error. This chain connects TRBV6-4 to TRBJ1-2; TRBD1 agrees at 7 bases. Germline CDR1 is MRHNA and CDR2 is SNTAGT. Trimming at V came to 2 bases and at J to 2 bases, leaving 8 bases not matched to a gene. There are 16 residues in the CDR3. CDR3 DNA sequence: TGTGCCAGCAGTGACCCAGACAGGGCCCGGAACTATGGCTACACCTTC. It yields the protein CASSDPDRARNYGYTF.

There are many counts of this clonotype. This chain links TRBV28 with TRBJ1-1; the match to TRBD1 covers 11 bases. The length of the CDR3 is 15 residues. CDR1 MDHEN and CDR2 SYDVKM come from the germline V gene. The ends lost 5 bases at V and 6 bases at J; junction bases unmatched: 8. The CDR3 bases are TGTGCCAGCAGTCCACGGACAGGGGGCTACGCTGAAGCTTTCTTT. It yields the protein CASSPRTGGYAEAFF.

This clonotype has a handful of counts. The chain is built from TRBV28 and TRBJ2-3; 10 positions agree with TRBD2. Germline lookup yields CDR1 MDHEN and CDR2 SYDVKM. The CDR3 loop spans 14 amino acids. V gave up 5 bases and J gave up 7 bases; unmatched junction bases: 6. CDR3 bases: TGTGCCAGCAGTCCTAGCGGGAGTACCTATACGCAGTATTTT. Its translation: CASSPSGSTYTQYF.

The chain recombines TRBV7-9 with TRBJ2-2; D perhaps matches TRBD2 (6 bases). CDR3 length: 16 residues. V dropped 0 bases and J dropped 0 bases, with 8 bases sitting between them. CDR1 SEHNR and CDR2 FQNEAQ come from the germline V gene (reference sequence). CDR3 region: CASSLASGANTGELFF. DNA for the CDR3: TGTGCCAGCAGCTTAGCTAGCGGAGCGAACACCGGGGAGCTGTTTTTT. Full variable domain (rest looked up from reference TRBV7-9 and TRBJ2-2): DTGVSQNPRHKITKRGQNVTFRCDPISEHNRLYWYRQTLGQGPEFLTYFQNEAQLEKSRLLSDRFSAERPKGSFSTLEIQRTEQGDSAMYLCASSLASGANTGELFFGEGSRLTVL.

The gene calls are TRBV10-3 and TRBJ2-5; D is ambiguous. Germline CDR1 and CDR2: ENHRY and SYGVKD. The CDR3 sequence is 13 residues long. Trimming removed 6 bases at V and 0 bases at J, with 8 bases between. In DNA, the CDR3 is TGTGCCATCAGGAAGGTGGACCAAGAGACCCAGTACTTC. This codes for CAIRKVDQETQYF.

This clonotype was recorded at least ten times. The CDR3 here is CASSSGQVGLETQYF. The CDR3 bases are TGTGCCAGCAGCTCCGGACAGGTCGGCCTAGAGACCCAGTACTTC. The V gene is TRBV7-2, the J gene TRBJ2-5; the match to TRBD1 covers 7 bases. The length of the CDR3 is 15 residues. Germline V gene sequence: CDR1 SGHTA, CDR2 FQGNSA. Trimming removed 4 bases from V and 4 bases from J; junction bases left unmatched: 9.

This clonotype was seen ten or more times. The chain combines TRBV28 with TRBJ2-5; the D call may be TRBD1 or TRBD2 (5 bases each). Trimming took 5 bases from V and 3 from J, leaving 13 bases between them. The length of the CDR3 is 14 residues. The germline V gene has CDR1 MDHEN and CDR2 SYDVKM. DNA of the CDR3: TGTGCCAGCAGTAAGAGGGTAGGGGAAGAGACCCAGTACTTC. Its translation is CASSKRVGEETQYF.

This clonotype has more than one count but fewer than ten. With a much larger clone just one base away, this may be a read error. J is TRBJ2-4 and V is TRBV12-3 or TRBV12-4; tentatively, D is TRBD2 (5 bases). The CDR3 runs to 16 residues. The CDR3 sequence: CASKSAAPRAKNIQHF. The DNA for the CDR3 is TGTGCCAGCAAATCGGCGGCCCCGCGGGCCAAAAACATTCAGCACTTC.

The chain recombines TRBV19 with TRBJ2-5; D unclear. The germline gives CDR1 LNHDA, CDR2 SQIVND (reference sequence). V was trimmed by 6 bases and J by 4 bases, leaving 6 bases between them. The CDR3 covers 11 residues. CDR3 in DNA: TGTGCCAGTAGCGGACGAGAGACCCAGTACTTC. It specifies CASSGRETQYF. The whole variable domain, remainder taken from reference TRBV19 and TRBJ2-5, is DGGITQSPKYLFRKEGQNVTLSCEQNLNHDAMYWYRQDPGQGLRLIYYSQIVNDFQKGDIAEGYSVSREKKESFPLTVTSAQKNPTAFYLCASSGRETQYFGPGTRLLVL.

This clonotype came up many times. The CDR3: CASSGRENYGYTF. For the CDR3, the DNA is TGTGCCAGCAGTGGCCGGGAGAACTATGGCTACACCTTC. The gene calls are TRBV6-2 or TRBV6-3 and TRBJ1-2; D gene uncertain. Trimming took 5 bases from V and 2 from J, leaving 9 bases between them. Germline V lookup: CDR1 MNHEY, CDR2 SVGEGT. The CDR3 consists of 13 residues.

This sequence joins TRBV29-1 and TRBJ2-5; possibly TRBD2 for D (7 bases). The V end was cut by 4 bases, the J end by 5 bases, with 11 bases between. CDR1 and CDR2 (germline): SQVTM, ANQGSEA. The CDR3 length is 12 residues. CDR3 in amino acids: CSVGGGRETQYF. DNA for the CDR3: TGCAGCGTTGGCGGGGGCCGGGAGACCCAGTACTTC.

The chain employs TRBV10-3 and TRBJ1-5; a weak D match, TRBD1 (6 bases). The germline V gene encodes CDR1 ENHRY and CDR2 SYGVKD. The V and J ends lost 2 bases and 2 bases respectively, with 13 bases between them. The CDR3 contains 16 residues. The chain's CDR3 is CAISESVGGGNQPQHF. The CDR3 DNA reads as TGTGCCATCAGTGAGAGCGTCGGGGGCGGCAATCAGCCCCAGCATTTT.

The sample holds many counts of this clonotype. Here the CDR3 reads CALRDRGTYEQYF. CDR3 coding DNA: TGTGCCCTCCGGGACAGGGGGACCTACGAGCAGTACTTC. V is TRBV30 and J is TRBJ2-7; 11 bases align to TRBD1. CDR1 and CDR2 (germline): GTSNPN, SVGIG (reference sequence). The CDR3 is 13 amino acids. Unmatched junction bases numbered 5, after V lost 8 bases and J lost 2 bases.